This passage covers 21 T cell receptor beta chains from one sample sequenced in a study of T cell changes during pregnancy in multiple sclerosis. Data came from immunoSEQ multiplex PCR; TCRdb stores just in-frame clones and leaves some out. This table has fewer than 100,000 clones, over 75% appearing once. The specimen comprised peripheral blood, sampled before pregnancy. The receptor set was obtained from a female donor with multiple sclerosis, enrolled in a pregnancy study.

The chain joins TRBV19 to TRBJ1-2, with 7 bases matching TRBD1. CDR3 length: 13 amino acids. Trimming removed 6 bases from V and 4 bases from J; junction bases left unmatched: 5. CDR1 LNHDA and CDR2 SQIVND come from the germline V gene (reference sequence). CDR3 nucleotides: TGTGCCAGTAGAAGGCAGGGGGGCTATGGCTACACCTTC. This gives the protein CASRRQGGYGYTF.

The V call is TRBV18, the J call TRBJ2-1; D perhaps matches TRBD2 (6 bases). This CDR3 spans 14 amino acids. Germline CDR1 is KGHSH and CDR2 is LQKENI. Deletions cut 8 bases from V and 8 bases from J, with 19 bases between. The CDR3 nucleotides are TGTGCCAGCAAAACCGTGGACTACCGCGATGAGCAGTTCTTC. It specifies CASKTVDYRDEQFF.

This rearrangement joins TRBV7-9 to TRBJ1-1; D is unresolved. Germline values: CDR1 SEHNR, CDR2 FQNEAQ (reference sequence). Trimming removed 2 bases at V and 2 bases at J, with 9 bases between. CDR3 length equals 14 residues. In nucleotides, the CDR3 is TGTGCCAGCAGCTTACGAGGGAGAAACACTGAAGCTTTCTTT. This codes for CASSLRGRNTEAFF.

The chain carries TRBV6-5 and TRBJ2-5; 10 nucleotides align to TRBD2. Germline V gives CDR1 MNHEY, CDR2 SVGAGI. The CDR3 is 13 amino acids. The V and J ends lost 10 bases and 3 bases, in that order; junction bases with no gene match: 5. CDR3 residues: CATSLAGEETQYF. In DNA form, the CDR3 reads TGTGCCACCAGCCTAGCGGGGGAAGAGACCCAGTACTTC.

The chain links TRBV4-3 to TRBJ1-6; TRBD1 matches 9 bases. The germline CDR1 and CDR2 sequences are LGHNA and YSLEER. V dropped 4 bases and J dropped 7; count of bases not matched to a gene: 11. This CDR3 has 17 residues. The CDR3 nucleotides read TGCGCCAGCAGCCCACTGACAGGGGGAAGTGTAAATTCACCCCTCCACTTT. This codes for CASSPLTGGSVNSPLHF.

This clone came up once. The chain employs TRBV11-2 and TRBJ2-7; 8 bases align to TRBD2. CDR1 is SGHAT and CDR2 is FQNNGV in the germline V gene. V was pared by 1 base and J by 6 bases, with 5 bases of the junction left unmatched. CDR3 size: 14 residues. For the CDR3, the DNA is TGTGCCAGCAGCTTAGTAGCGGGACTCCCCGAGCAGTACTTC. Its protein product is CASSLVAGLPEQYF. Complete variable domain (other parts from reference TRBV11-2 and TRBJ2-7): EAGVAQSPRYKIIEKRQSVAFWCNPISGHATLYWYQQILGQGPKLLIQFQNNGVVDDSQLPKDRFSAERLKGVDSTLKIQPAKLEDSAVYLCASSLVAGLPEQYFGPGTRLTVT.

The rearrangement joins TRBV7-2 to TRBJ1-2, with a weak D call TRBD1 (5 bases). Germline CDR1 and CDR2: SGHTA and FQGNSA. V lost 1 base to trimming and J lost 4 bases, with 7 bases between them. The CDR3 consists of 13 residues. In nucleotides, the CDR3 is TGTGCCAGCAGCTTAGACAGGCTCTATGGCTACACCTTC. Translating it yields CASSLDRLYGYTF.

J is TRBJ2-1 and V is TRBV19; TRBD1 is a possible D gene (5 bases). Germline V lookup: CDR1 LNHDA, CDR2 SQIVND (reference sequence). CDR3 length equals 15 residues. V lost 6 bases and J lost 10, with 22 bases in between. This CDR3 is CASRSARALGGEQFF. The CDR3 DNA reads as TGTGCCAGTAGGTCTGCCAGGGCGCTGGGTGGCGAGCAGTTCTTC. Together with reference TRBV19 and TRBJ2-1, the CDR3 gives the full variable domain: DGGITQSPKYLFRKEGQNVTLSCEQNLNHDAMYWYRQDPGQGLRLIYYSQIVNDFQKGDIAEGYSVSREKKESFPLTVTSAQKNPTAFYLCASRSARALGGEQFFGPGTRLTVL.

The chain combines TRBV6-6 with TRBJ1-2; D possibly corresponds to TRBD1 (5 bases). Germline V gene sequence: CDR1 MNHNY, CDR2 SVGAGI (reference sequence). This CDR3 has 14 residues. V was cut by 0 bases and J by 7 bases, with 12 bases left in between. The CDR3 here is CASSYSEGPSGYTF. Here the CDR3 DNA reads TGTGCCAGCAGTTACTCGGAGGGACCAAGTGGCTACACCTTC.

This chain links TRBV28 with TRBJ1-4; TRBD1 matches 7 bases. Germline V CDR1 and CDR2: MDHEN, SYDVKM. Trimming removed 4 bases from V and 8 bases from J; junction bases left unmatched: 16. The CDR3 is 17 residues long. CDR3 DNA sequence: TGTGCCAGCAGTTCCCCCCGCCGACAGGGACTTTGGGAAAAACTGTTTTTT. Its protein product is CASSSPRRQGLWEKLFF.

This clone was observed a handful of times. V usage is TRBV6-4 and J usage is TRBJ2-7, with 7 bases that match TRBD1. CDR1 MRHNA and CDR2 SNTAGT come from the germline V gene. CDR3 length equals 15 residues. Unmatched junction bases numbered 4, after V lost 0 bases and J lost 2 bases. Here the CDR3 reads CASSDSAGGPYEQYF. The CDR3 DNA is TGTGCCAGCAGTGACTCGGCAGGGGGTCCCTACGAGCAGTACTTC.

Here the CDR3 DNA reads TGTGCCAGTAGTGGGTGGACAGGATCGAACACTGAAGCTTTCTTT. Translating gives CASSGWTGSNTEAFF. The chain recombines TRBV19 with TRBJ1-1, with 7 bases aligning to TRBD1. This CDR3 has 15 amino acids. Germline V gene lookup returns CDR1 LNHDA and CDR2 SQIVND (reference sequence). V trimming: 5 bases; J trimming: 1 base; junction bases outside the gene matches: 7.

The chain is built from TRBV6-1 and TRBJ2-5; the match to TRBD2 covers 9 bases. V trimming: 2 bases; J trimming: 2 bases; junction bases outside the gene matches: 6. Germline assignment: CDR1 MNHNS and CDR2 SASEGT. CDR3 size: 16 residues. The CDR3 reads CASSEWLLAGQETQYF. DNA for the CDR3: TGTGCCAGCAGTGAATGGTTGCTAGCGGGGCAAGAGACCCAGTACTTC.

The chain uses TRBV15 and TRBJ1-4; D unresolved. CDR1 LNHNV and CDR2 YYDKDF come from the germline V gene (reference sequence). Deletions cut 0 bases from V and 2 bases from J, with 10 bases between. This CDR3 has 16 residues. CDR3 sequence: CATSRDLLATNEKLFF. The CDR3 bases are TGTGCCACCAGCAGAGACCTGCTTGCGACTAATGAAAAACTGTTTTTT.

The rearrangement uses TRBV11-2 and TRBJ2-7; the match to TRBD2 covers 11 bases. Germline CDR1 and CDR2: SGHAT and FQNNGV. After removal of 5 bases from V and 7 bases from J, the junction contained 7 bases not matched to a gene. The CDR3 runs to 14 residues. CDR3 nucleotides: TGTGCCAGCAGCCTTAGCGGGGGGGCCCGGGAGCAGTACTTC. Its translation: CASSLSGGAREQYF.

The DNA for the CDR3 is TGTGCCAGCAGTTACGGGGCGGTCTCCTACAATGAGCAGTTCTTC. It codes for CASSYGAVSYNEQFF. The chain carries TRBV6-5 and TRBJ2-1, with D possibly TRBD1 on 5 matching bases. This CDR3 has 15 amino acids. Germline CDR1 MNHEY, CDR2 SVGAGI. V was pared by 2 bases and J by 0 bases, with 8 bases between.

The chain links TRBV30 to TRBJ2-7; 9 nucleotides align to TRBD1. Germline V gene sequence: CDR1 GTSNPN, CDR2 SVGIG (reference sequence). With 7 bases clipped from V and 4 bases from J, the junction kept 5 bases outside the gene matches. The CDR3 spans 12 residues. The CDR3 is CAYQTGGYEQYF. The CDR3 DNA is TGTGCCTACCAGACAGGGGGATACGAGCAGTACTTC.

The chain uses TRBV19 and TRBJ1-1, with TRBD1 identical over 8 bases. This CDR3 has 15 amino acids. The ends lost 2 bases at V and 6 bases at J; junction bases unmatched: 8. Germline-derived CDR1 and CDR2 are LNHDA and SQIVND (reference sequence). The CDR3 here is CASSIRAGGLAEAFF. In DNA, the CDR3 is TGTGCCAGTAGTATACGCGCAGGGGGCCTTGCTGAAGCTTTCTTT.

The chain combines TRBV6-1 with TRBJ1-5, with 11 nucleotides matching TRBD1. Trimming took 8 bases from V and 8 from J; bases not matched to a gene: 11. Germline CDR1 MNHNS, CDR2 SASEGT. The CDR3 totals 15 residues. The CDR3 loop is CASRMDRGLFKPQHF. As DNA, the CDR3 is TGTGCCAGCCGGATGGACAGGGGGCTTTTCAAGCCCCAGCATTTT.

This rearrangement joins TRBV29-1 to TRBJ2-5; TRBD2 might be the D (5 bases). Deletions cut 2 bases from V and 2 bases from J, with 9 bases between. The CDR3 length is 13 residues. Germline assignment: CDR1 SQVTM and CDR2 ANQGSEA. The CDR3 loop is CSVESDFQETQYF. Here the CDR3 DNA reads TGCAGCGTTGAATCGGACTTTCAAGAGACCCAGTACTTC.

V is TRBV28 and J is TRBJ2-1, with 9 positions matching TRBD2. After removal of 9 bases from V and 3 bases from J, the junction contained 6 bases not matched to a gene. There are 14 residues in the CDR3. Per the germline V gene, CDR1 is MDHEN and CDR2 is SYDVKM. The CDR3: CASRAGGGYNEQFF. DNA of the CDR3: TGTGCCAGTCGAGCGGGGGGCGGCTACAATGAGCAGTTCTTC.